This T cell receptor beta chain derives from a study of PD-1 blockade in classical Hodgkin lymphoma (dated by TCRdb to 2020 to 2022). For the study in its entirety: Nivolumab dosing was 3 mg/kg intravenously every 2 weeks, continuing until either disease progression or unacceptable toxicity. A peripheral blood immune signature of response to PD-1 blockade in classical Hodgkin lymphoma was defined using TCR beta sequencing and CyTOF.

A remark on this clone: The antigen it recognizes is unknown. No base qualities exist here, and no much larger clone lies one base off it.

Germline trimming amounts to 3 bases on V and 1 base on J, with 4 as the count of junction bases outside the gene matches. The CDR3, from cysteine to phenylalanine, totals 17 residues. Solely the CDR3 DNA is kept, with 51 bases framed from the first base. The germline V gene provides CDR1 MNHNS and CDR2 SASEGT. Sample time point, as interpreted from the label and publication: cycle 1 day 1 (C1D1), immediately before nivolumab initiation. Relapse after autologous stem cell transplantation had occurred in all trial patients, and cohorts A, B and C were distinguished by prior brentuximab vedotin exposure. The trial cohort comprised approximately 55 patients with relapsed/refractory classical Hodgkin lymphoma whose best overall responses were complete response, partial response or progressive disease. Trial patients were treated with single-agent nivolumab in the multi-cohort phase II CheckMate 205 trial. Best overall response was determined by an independent review committee according to the 2007 International Working Group response criteria. Trial PBMCs were obtained immediately prior to nivolumab initiation (C1D1) and on therapy at cycle 2 day 1 and cycle 4 day 1. After peripheral blood was drawn into 8 mL Vacutainer Cell Preparation Tubes, PBMCs were isolated by centrifugation and then cryopreserved.

The Qiagen DNeasy kit was used to extract genomic DNA from unsorted PBMCs and from the negatively selected CD4+ and CD8+ fractions. Using primers that anneal to V and J segments, immunoSEQ multiplex PCR amplified the TCR beta CDR3 regions. Amplification bias was minimized using a synthetic immune receptor repertoire, and residual bias was removed computationally after sequencing. The paper's data handling went like this. Custom Python scripts were used to quantify repertoire diversity as the Shannon entropy index. The unsorted, CD4+ and CD8+ repertoires were each analyzed separately, with the exception of combined analyses, where CD4+ and CD8+ sequences were merged in silico. A clone was considered expanded if an increase in frequency of at least 2-fold after treatment relative to C1D1 was found, and a pseudocount of 0.5 was applied to clones undetected at baseline. Singleton clones were defined as clones with 0 or 1 copy at C1D1, and non-singleton clones were defined as clones with 2 or more copies. Clones expanded in unsorted samples were annotated as CD4+, CD8+ or unknown by matching protein sequences in sorted samples from the same patient. Diversity changes from C1D1 to C4D1 were tested in paired samples using Wilcoxon tests. TCRdb retrieved this table from immuneACCESS and kept in-frame rearrangements only. Not all clones are present; in checked studies, unresolved V genes account for under half, and no reason is known for the remainder. Clonal size and the V and J genes are those of that table, whereas D and trimming came from the DNA. Counted in this sample were almost 85,000 clones; approximately 88% of them appeared once. Jointly, the top ten make up under 25% of the sample.

Results and caveats for the whole study, not just this receptor: The study was limited to a single clinical trial cohort, and causes of repertoire differences, possibly disease activity or prior therapy, remained undefined. Patients starting nivolumab less than 1 year after ASCT had lower diversity and were excluded from later analyses to avoid confounding by immune reconstitution. Baseline TCR diversity was reported as lower in newly diagnosed patients than in healthy donors, and lower still in relapsed/refractory patients. A significant rise by C4D1 was seen in CD4+ but not CD8+ TCR diversity (p=0.0027 vs p=0.16), with the rise being most apparent in complete responders (p=0.02). Trial patients achieving complete response had baseline diversity similar to newly diagnosed patients, whereas partial responders and progressors had significantly lower diversity.

Here the chain combines TRBV6-1 and TRBJ1-4, with 11 central nucleotides matching TRBD1. The receptor's source is a human donor with classical Hodgkin lymphoma. Here the sequenced sample was peripheral blood mononuclear cells (PBMCs), taken at baseline. The DNA is as follows: TGTGCCAGCAGTGAGAGGACAGGGGGCGTAACTAATGAAAAACTGTTTTTT. This encodes CASSERTGGVTNEKLFF.